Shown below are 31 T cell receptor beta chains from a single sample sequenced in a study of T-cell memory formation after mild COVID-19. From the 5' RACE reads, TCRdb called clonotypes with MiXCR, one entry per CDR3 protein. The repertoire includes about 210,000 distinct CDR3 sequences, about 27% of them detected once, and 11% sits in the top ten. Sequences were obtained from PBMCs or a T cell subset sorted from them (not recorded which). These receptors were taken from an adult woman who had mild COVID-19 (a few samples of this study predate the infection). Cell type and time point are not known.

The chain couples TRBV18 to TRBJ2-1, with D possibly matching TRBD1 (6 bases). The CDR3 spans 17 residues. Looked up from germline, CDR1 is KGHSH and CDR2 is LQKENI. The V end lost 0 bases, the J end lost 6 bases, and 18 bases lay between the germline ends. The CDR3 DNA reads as TGTGCCAGCTCACCACCGGTGGGAAACAGGGTTTCCAATGAGCAGTTCTTC. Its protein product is CASSPPVGNRVSNEQFF. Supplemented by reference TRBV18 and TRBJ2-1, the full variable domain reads NAGVMQNPRHLVRRRGQEARLRCSPMKGHSHVYWYRQLPEEGLKFMVYLQKENIIDESGMPKERFSAEFPKEGPSILRIQQVVRGDSAAYFCASSPPVGNRVSNEQFFGPGTRLTVL.

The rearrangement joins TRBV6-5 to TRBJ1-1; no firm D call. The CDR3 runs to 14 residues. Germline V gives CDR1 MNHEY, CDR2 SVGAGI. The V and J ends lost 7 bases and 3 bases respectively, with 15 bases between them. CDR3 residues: CASTQWRTDTEAFF. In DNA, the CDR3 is TGTGCCAGCACCCAATGGAGGACCGACACTGAAGCTTTCTTT.

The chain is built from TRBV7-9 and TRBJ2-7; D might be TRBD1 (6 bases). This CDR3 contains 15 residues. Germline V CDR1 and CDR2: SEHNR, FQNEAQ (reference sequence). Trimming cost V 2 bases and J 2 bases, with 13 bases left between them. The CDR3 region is CASSLFPGATYEQYF. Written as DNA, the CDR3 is TGTGCCAGCAGCTTATTTCCAGGGGCCACCTACGAGCAGTACTTC.

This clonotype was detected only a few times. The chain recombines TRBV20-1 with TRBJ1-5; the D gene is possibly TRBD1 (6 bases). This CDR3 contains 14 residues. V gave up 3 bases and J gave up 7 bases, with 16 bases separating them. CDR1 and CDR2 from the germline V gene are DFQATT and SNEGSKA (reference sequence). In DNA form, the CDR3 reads TGCAGTGCTAGCCGGGGGGCCGACCCCCAGCCCCAGCATTTT. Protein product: CSASRGADPQPQHF.

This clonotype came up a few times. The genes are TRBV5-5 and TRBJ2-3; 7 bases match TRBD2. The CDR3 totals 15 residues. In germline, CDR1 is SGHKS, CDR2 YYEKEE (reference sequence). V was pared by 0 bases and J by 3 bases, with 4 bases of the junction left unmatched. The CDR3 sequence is CASSLAPAGTDTQYF. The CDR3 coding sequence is TGTGCCAGCAGCTTGGCCCCAGCGGGGACAGATACGCAGTATTTT.

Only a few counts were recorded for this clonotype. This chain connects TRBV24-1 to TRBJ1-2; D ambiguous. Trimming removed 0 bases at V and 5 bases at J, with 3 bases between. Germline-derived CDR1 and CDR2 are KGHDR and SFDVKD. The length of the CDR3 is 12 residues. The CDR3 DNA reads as TGTGCCACCAGTGATTTGTCATATGGCTACACCTTC. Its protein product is CATSDLSYGYTF.

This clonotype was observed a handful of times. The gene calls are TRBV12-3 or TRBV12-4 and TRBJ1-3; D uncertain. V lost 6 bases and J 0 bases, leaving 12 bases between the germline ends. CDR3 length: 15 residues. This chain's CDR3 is CASSTVSVSGNTIYF. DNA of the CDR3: TGTGCCAGCAGCACTGTTTCCGTCTCTGGAAACACCATATATTTT.

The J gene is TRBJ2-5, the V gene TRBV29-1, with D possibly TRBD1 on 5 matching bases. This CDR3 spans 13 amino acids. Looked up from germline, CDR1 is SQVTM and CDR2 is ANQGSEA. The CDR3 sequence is CTPCQGNQETQYF. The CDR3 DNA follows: TGCACCCCTTGCCAGGGAAACCAAGAGACCCAGTACTTC.

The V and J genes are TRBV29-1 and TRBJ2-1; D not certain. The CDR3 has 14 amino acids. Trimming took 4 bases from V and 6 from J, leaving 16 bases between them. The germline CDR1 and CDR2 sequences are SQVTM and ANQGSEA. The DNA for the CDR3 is TGCAGCGTTGTCTATTCGGTAGCCGGCAATGAGCAGTTCTTC. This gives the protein CSVVYSVAGNEQFF.

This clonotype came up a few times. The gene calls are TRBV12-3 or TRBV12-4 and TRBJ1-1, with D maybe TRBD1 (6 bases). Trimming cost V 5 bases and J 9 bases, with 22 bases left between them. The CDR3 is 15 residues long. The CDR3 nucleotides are TGTGCCAGCAGTCAATCGACAGGCGCTCGAAAAAAAGCTTTCTTT. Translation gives CASSQSTGARKKAFF.

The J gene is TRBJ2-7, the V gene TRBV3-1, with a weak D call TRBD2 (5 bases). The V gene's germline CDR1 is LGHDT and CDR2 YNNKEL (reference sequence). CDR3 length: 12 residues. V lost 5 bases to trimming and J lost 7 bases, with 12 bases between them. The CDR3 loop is CASSTGVWEQYF. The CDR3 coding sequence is TGTGCCAGCAGCACCGGGGTTTGGGAGCAGTACTTC.

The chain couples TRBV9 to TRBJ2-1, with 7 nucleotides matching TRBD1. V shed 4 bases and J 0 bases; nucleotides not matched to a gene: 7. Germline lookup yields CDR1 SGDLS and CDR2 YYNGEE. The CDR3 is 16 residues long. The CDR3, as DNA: TGTGCCAGCAGCTCACTCAGGGGGAGCTCCTACAATGAGCAGTTCTTC. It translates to CASSSLRGSSYNEQFF.

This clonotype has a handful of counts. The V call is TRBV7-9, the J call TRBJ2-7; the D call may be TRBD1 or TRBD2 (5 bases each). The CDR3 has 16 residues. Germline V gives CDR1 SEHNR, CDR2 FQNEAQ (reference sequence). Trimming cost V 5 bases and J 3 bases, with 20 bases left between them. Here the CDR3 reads CASSPPGPASFYEQYF. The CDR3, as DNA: TGTGCCAGCAGCCCCCCGGGACCGGCATCTTTCTACGAGCAGTACTTC.

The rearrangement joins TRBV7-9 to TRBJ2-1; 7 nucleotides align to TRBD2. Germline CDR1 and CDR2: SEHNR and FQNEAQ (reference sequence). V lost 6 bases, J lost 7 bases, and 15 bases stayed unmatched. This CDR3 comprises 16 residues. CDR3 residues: CASSPPGGSVRNEQFF. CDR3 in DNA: TGTGCCAGCAGTCCCCCGGGCGGGAGTGTGAGGAATGAGCAGTTCTTC.

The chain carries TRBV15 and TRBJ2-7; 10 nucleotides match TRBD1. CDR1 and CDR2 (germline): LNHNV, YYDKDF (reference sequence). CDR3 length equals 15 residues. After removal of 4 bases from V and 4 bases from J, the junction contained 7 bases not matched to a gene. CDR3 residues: CATSTTLGQGYEQYF. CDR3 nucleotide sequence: TGTGCCACCAGCACCACCTTGGGACAGGGGTACGAGCAGTACTTC.

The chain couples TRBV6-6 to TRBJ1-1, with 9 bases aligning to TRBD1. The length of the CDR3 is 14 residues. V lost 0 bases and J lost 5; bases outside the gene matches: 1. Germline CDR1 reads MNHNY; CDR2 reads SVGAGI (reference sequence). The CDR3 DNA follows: TGTGCCAGCAGTTACTCGGGACAGGGAACTGAAGCTTTCTTT. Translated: CASSYSGQGTEAFF.

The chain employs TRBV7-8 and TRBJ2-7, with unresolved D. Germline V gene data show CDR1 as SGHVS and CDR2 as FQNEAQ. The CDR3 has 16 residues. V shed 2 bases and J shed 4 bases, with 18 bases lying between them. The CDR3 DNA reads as TGTGCCAGCAGCTTACTCCCCGGACCAGAGAAATACGAGCAGTACTTC. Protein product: CASSLLPGPEKYEQYF. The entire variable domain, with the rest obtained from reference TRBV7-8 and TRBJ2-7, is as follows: GAGVSQSPRYKVAKRGQDVALRCDPISGHVSLFWYQQALGQGPEFLTYFQNEAQLDKSGLPSDRFFAERPEGSVSTLKIQRTQQEDSAVYLCASSLLPGPEKYEQYFGPGTRLTVT.

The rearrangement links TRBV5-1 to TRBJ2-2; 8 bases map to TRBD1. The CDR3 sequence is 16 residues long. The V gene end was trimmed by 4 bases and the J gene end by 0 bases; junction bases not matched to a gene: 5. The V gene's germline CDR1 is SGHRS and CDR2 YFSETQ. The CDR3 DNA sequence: TGCGCCAGCAGCCGACAGGGGCAATCGAACACCGGGGAGCTGTTTTTT. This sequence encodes CASSRQGQSNTGELFF.

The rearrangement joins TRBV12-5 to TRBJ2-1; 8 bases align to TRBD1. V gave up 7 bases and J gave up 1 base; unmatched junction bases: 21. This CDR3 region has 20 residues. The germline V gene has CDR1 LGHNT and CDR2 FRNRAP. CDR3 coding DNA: TGTGCTAGTGCCACTACACCATCGGACAGGGCCGAGGGATCCTACAATGAGCAGTTCTTC. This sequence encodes CASATTPSDRAEGSYNEQFF.

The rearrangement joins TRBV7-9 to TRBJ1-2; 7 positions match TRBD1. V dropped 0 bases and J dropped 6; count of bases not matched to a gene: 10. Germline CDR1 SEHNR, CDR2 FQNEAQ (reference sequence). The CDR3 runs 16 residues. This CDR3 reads CASSLARTGDWDGYTF. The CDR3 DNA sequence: TGTGCCAGCAGCTTAGCCCGAACAGGGGATTGGGATGGCTACACCTTC.

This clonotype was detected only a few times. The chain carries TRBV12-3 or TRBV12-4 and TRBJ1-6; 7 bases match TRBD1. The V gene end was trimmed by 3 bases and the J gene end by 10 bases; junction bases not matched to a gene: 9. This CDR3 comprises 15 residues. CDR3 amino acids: CASSFWDSIPSPLHF. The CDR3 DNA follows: TGTGCCAGCAGTTTCTGGGACAGCATCCCCTCACCCCTCCACTTT.

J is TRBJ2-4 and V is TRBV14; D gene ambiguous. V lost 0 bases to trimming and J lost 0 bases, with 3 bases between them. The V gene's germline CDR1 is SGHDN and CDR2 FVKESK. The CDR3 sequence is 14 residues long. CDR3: CASSQDLAKNIQYF. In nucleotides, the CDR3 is TGTGCCAGCAGCCAAGACCTAGCCAAAAACATTCAGTACTTC.

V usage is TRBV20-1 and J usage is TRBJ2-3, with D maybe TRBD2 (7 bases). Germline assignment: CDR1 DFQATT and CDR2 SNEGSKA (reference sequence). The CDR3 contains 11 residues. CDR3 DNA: TGCGGGGGGGGGCCTGTAGATACGCAGTATTTT. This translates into CGGGPVDTQYF.

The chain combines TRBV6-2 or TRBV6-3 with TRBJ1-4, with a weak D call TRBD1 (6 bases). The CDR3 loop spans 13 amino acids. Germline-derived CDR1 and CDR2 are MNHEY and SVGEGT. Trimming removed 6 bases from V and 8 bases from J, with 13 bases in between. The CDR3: CASRRDNVEKLFF. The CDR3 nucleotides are TGTGCCAGCAGAAGGGACAACGTGGAAAAACTGTTTTTT.

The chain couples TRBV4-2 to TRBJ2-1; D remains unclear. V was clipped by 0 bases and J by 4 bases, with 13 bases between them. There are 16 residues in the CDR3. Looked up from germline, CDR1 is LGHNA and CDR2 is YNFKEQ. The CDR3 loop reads CASSQESPRRYNEQFF. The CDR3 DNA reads TGTGCCAGCAGCCAAGAGTCCCCACGACGTTACAATGAGCAGTTCTTC.

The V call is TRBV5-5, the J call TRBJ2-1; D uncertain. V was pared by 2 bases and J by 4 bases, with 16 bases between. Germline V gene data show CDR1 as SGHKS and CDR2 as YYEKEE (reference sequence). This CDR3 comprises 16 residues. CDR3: CASSLYWQINYNEQFF. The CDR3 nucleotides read TGTGCCAGCAGCTTATATTGGCAGATCAATTACAATGAGCAGTTCTTC.

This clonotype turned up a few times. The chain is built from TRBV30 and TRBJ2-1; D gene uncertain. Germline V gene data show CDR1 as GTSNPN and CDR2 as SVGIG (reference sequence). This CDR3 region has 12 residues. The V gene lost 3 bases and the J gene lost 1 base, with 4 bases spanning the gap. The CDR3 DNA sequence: TGTGCCTGGAGGAGATCCTACAATGAGCAGTTCTTC. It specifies CAWRRSYNEQFF.

CDR3 region: CSAIGPTETQYF. The CDR3 DNA reads TGCAGTGCTATCGGGCCGACGGAGACCCAGTACTTC. The gene calls are TRBV20-1 and TRBJ2-5; D unclear. V lost 4 bases to trimming and J lost 5 bases, with 11 bases between them. CDR1 DFQATT and CDR2 SNEGSKA come from the germline V gene (reference sequence). The CDR3 sequence is 12 residues long.

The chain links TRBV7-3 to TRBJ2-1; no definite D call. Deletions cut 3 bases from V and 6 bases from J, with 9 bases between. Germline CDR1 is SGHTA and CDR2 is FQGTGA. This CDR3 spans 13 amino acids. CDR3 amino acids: CASSFGPPNEQFF. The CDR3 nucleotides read TGTGCCAGCAGCTTCGGACCGCCCAATGAGCAGTTCTTC.

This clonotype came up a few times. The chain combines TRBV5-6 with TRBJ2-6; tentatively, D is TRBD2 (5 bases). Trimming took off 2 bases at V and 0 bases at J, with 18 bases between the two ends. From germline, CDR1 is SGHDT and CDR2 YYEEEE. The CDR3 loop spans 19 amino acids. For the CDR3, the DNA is TGTGCCAGCAGCTTTCGGAGGTGGCCGGCTTACTCTGGGGCCAACGTCCTGACTTTC. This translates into CASSFRRWPAYSGANVLTF.

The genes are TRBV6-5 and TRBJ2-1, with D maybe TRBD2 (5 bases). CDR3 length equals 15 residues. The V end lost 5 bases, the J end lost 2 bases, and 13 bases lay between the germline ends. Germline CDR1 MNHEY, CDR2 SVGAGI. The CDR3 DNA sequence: TGTGCCAGCAGTGGTGCAGGACTGACCTACAATGAGCAGTTCTTC. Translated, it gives CASSGAGLTYNEQFF.